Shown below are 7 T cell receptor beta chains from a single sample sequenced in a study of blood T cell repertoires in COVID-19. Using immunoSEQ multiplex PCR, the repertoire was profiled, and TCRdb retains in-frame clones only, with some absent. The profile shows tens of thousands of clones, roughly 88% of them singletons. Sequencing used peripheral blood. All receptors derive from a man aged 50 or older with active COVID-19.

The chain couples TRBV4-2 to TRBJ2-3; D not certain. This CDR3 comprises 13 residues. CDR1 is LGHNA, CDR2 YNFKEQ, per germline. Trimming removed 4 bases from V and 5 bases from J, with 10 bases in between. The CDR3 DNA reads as TGTGCCAGCAGCCCAGAACCGGTAGATACGCAGTATTTT. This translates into CASSPEPVDTQYF.

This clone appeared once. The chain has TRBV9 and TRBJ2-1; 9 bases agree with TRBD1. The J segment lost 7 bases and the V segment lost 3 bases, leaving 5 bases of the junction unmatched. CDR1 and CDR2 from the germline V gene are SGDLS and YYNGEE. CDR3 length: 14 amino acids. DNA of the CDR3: TGTGCCAGCAGCGCACAGGGGGCTTCGAATGAGCAGTTCTTC. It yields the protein CASSAQGASNEQFF.

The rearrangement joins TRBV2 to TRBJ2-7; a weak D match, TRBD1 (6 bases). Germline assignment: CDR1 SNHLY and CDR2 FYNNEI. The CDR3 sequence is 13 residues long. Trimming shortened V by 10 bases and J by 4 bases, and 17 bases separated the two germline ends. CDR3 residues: CANDRPLAYEQYF. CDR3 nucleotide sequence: TGTGCCAACGACAGGCCTTTAGCTTACGAGCAGTACTTC.

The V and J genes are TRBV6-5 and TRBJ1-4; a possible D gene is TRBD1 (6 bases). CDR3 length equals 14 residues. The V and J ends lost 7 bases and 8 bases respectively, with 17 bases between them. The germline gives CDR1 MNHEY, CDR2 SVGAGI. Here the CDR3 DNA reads TGTGCCAGCAATCGGGACAATCCTGGGGAAAAACTGTTTTTT. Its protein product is CASNRDNPGEKLFF.

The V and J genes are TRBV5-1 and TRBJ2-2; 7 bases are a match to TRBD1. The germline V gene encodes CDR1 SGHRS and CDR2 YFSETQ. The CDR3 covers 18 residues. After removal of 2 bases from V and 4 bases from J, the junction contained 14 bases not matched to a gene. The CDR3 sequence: CASSLLSTGVFITGELFF. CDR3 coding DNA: TGCGCCAGCAGCTTACTTAGTACAGGGGTGTTTATCACCGGGGAGCTGTTTTTT.

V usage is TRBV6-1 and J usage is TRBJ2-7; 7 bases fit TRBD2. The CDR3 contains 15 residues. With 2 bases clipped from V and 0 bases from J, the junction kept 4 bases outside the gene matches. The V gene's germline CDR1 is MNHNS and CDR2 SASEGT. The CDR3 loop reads CASSERGDSSYEQYF. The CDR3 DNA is TGTGCCAGCAGTGAACGGGGGGATTCCTCCTACGAGCAGTACTTC.

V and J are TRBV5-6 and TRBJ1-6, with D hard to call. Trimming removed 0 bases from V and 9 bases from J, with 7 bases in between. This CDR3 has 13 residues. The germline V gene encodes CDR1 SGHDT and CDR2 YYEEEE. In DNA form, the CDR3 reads TGTGCCAGCAGCTTGGACAGTTCTTCACCCCTCCACTTT. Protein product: CASSLDSSSPLHF.